A selection of T cell receptor beta chains follows, all from one sample in a study of cytomegalovirus exposure and HLA in healthy donors. Sequencing was performed with immunoSEQ multiplex PCR; in TCRdb, only in-frame clones are kept and a portion is missing. In the table there are about 200,000 clones, 75% to 85% of which are singletons. The specimen sequenced was PBMCs. Source of these receptors: a male donor in good health and CMV-seropositive. CDR3s include the opening cysteine and the closing phenylalanine or tryptophan. Fields, in order: J gene, clone size, V gene, CDR3 protein. Clone sizes are given selectively: once, few, many, or a class where the clone is expanded.

TRBJ2-7	NA	TRBV7-2	CASSSDRGLREQYF
TRBJ1-6	NA	TRBV19	CASSPGYSSYNSPLHF
TRBJ1-5	NA	TRBV9	CASSVDRGIGQPQHF
NA	NA	TRBV7-2	CASSLVLTSGGGYEQYF
TRBJ2-1	NA	TRBV14	CASSHYRDRGGEQFF
TRBJ2-2	once	TRBV5-1	CASCDSGQGSTGELFF
TRBJ1-2	few	TRBV7-3	CASSLEVVGSNYGYTF
TRBJ2-3	NA	TRBV6-5	CASSRGTGLGDTQYF
TRBJ1-1	once	TRBV6-1	CASREPDSVGAEAFF
TRBJ2-1	NA	TRBV19	CASSILLANNEQFF
TRBJ1-6	NA	TRBV20-1	CSAMGGSPLHF
TRBJ2-3	NA	TRBV20-1	CSAHTDTQYF
TRBJ2-3	NA	TRBV5-4	CASSLKRDTSTDTQYF
TRBJ2-7	NA	TRBV5-8	CASSLAVRGTYEQYF
TRBJ1-1	NA	TRBV7-9	CASSLVGTSGTEAFF
TRBJ1-5	NA	TRBV19	CASSMEATGWVSGNQPQHF
TRBJ2-3	NA	TRBV2	CASSDASGSTDTQYF
TRBJ1-3	NA	TRBV9	CASSPTRIFGNTIYF
TRBJ1-6	NA	TRBV5-1	CASSLLGSGNSPLHF
TRBJ2-2	NA	TRBV6-5	CASSSPGGANTGELFF
TRBJ1-2	NA	TRBV9	CASSVGGTGYNVGYTF
TRBJ1-1	NA	TRBV20-1	CQIEDTEAFF
TRBJ1-5	NA	TRBV27	CASRNQGENQPQHF
NA	NA	TRBV7-8	CASSLGRELYEQYF
TRBJ1-5	NA	TRBV28	CASVISNQPQHF
TRBJ2-7	few	TRBV19	CASTHLGEQGLLYEQYF
TRBJ1-1	NA	TRBV9	CASSVDRAQTEAFF
TRBJ2-7	NA	TRBV7-9	CSSSPGTGVYEQYF
TRBJ2-7	few	TRBV4-3	CASSPRAGLNEQYF
TRBJ2-5	NA	TRBV7-9	CASSPGQGVQETQYF
TRBJ2-1	few	TRBV6-5	CASSPGGPPYNEQFF
TRBJ2-7	once	TRBV6-4	CASSEVPGDYEQYF
TRBJ1-1	NA	TRBV6-6	CATRDRQGGTEAFF
TRBJ1-3	NA	TRBV4-2	CASSHPEGNTIYF
TRBJ2-1	NA	TRBV4-2	CASSQEGLADVYNEQFF
TRBJ2-1	NA	TRBV27	CASSLVGTSPTNEQFF
TRBJ2-7	once	TRBV5-4	CASTNGGGSYEQYF
TRBJ1-5	NA	TRBV4-1	CASSHRGTGNQPQHF
TRBJ2-3	NA	TRBV18	CASSPRLAGSTDTQYF
TRBJ2-7	NA	TRBV15	CATSRDLSGSWYEQCF
TRBJ2-2	NA	TRBV27	CASRNLTGLLNTGELFF
TRBJ1-2	few	TRBV13	CASSWRGQGNYGYTF
TRBJ1-6	NA	TRBV4-1	CASSQAKTAGRSPLHF
TRBJ2-1	NA	TRBV21-1	CASSRLAEPNEQFF
TRBJ2-4	NA	TRBV5-5	CASSLTALAKNIQYF
TRBJ1-1	NA	TRBV4-3	CASSLTGQGLTEAFF
TRBJ1-4	NA	TRBV25-1	CASSDMGGTAKLFF
TRBJ2-2	few	TRBV4-3	CASSQAGTKSGELFF
TRBJ1-6	once	TRBV6-4	CASSDVQGPNSPLHF
TRBJ2-1	NA	TRBV7-3	CASSSEAGAYNEQFF
TRBJ2-2	NA	TRBV29-1	CSVIGQGVDGELFF
TRBJ1-5	NA	TRBV6-6	CATGGAGDNQPQHF
TRBJ1-2	NA	TRBV7-3	CASSLNTGYGYTF
TRBJ2-2	NA	TRBV5-6	CASSLRSGQGFAGELFF